This T cell receptor beta chain was identified during a study of T cell repertoires in cytomegalovirus infection. Study details: Matching HLA type and CMV infection were both indicated by public TCR beta signatures. Findings of the study overall: The ex vivo response was dominated by HLA-C-restricted CMV-specific TCR beta clonotypes. Identification of carriers of CMV plus the relevant HLA was achieved through cumulative public TCR beta family frequency.

This CDR3 spans 14 amino acids. Trimming removed 1 base from V and 7 bases from J; junction bases left unmatched: 6. CDR1 and CDR2 (germline): DFQATT, SNEGSKA (reference sequence). TCRdb reanalysed the reads using MiXCR and keeps one entry per CDR3 protein. The data hold approximately 180,000 distinct CDR3 sequences, with roughly 19% observed a single time. At least ten counts were recorded for this clonotype. What it recognizes is unknown. The V call is TRBV20-1, the J call TRBJ2-1; 8 bases fit TRBD2. This clonotype was sampled from a human donor in good health (CMV status not recorded). Some clones in this sample may be carry-over from other donors' samples. The specimen was PBMCs. The CDR3 is CSARAGGPGNEQFF. The DNA of the CDR3 is TGCAGTGCTAGAGCGGGGGGGCCCGGGAATGAGCAGTTCTTC.